The present T cell receptor beta chain was sequenced within a study of response to subunit inactivated influenza vaccine. Each CDR3 protein is one row after TCRdb ran MiXCR on the RT-PCR reads. The sample has more than 700,000 distinct CDR3 sequences; around 20% are singletons. Findings of the study overall: The authors offered the suggestion that each seasonal influenza vaccination recruits few new T cells.

This clonotype turned up a few times. Its antigen is unidentified. The CDR3 has 16 amino acids. Per the germline V gene, CDR1 is DFQATT and CDR2 is SNEGSKA (reference sequence). V was cut by 0 bases and J by 7 bases, with 16 bases left in between. The input for sequencing was PBMCs from blood, taken approximately 5 days after vaccination. This chain joins TRBV20-1 and TRBJ1-6; maybe TRBD1 (5 bases). This receptor was identified in a middle-aged man who received an inactivated influenza vaccine. The CDR3 is CSARDRGSRGNSPLHF. For the CDR3, the DNA is TGCAGTGCTAGAGATCGAGGATCGCGGGGCAATTCACCCCTCCACTTT.